This T cell receptor beta chain was obtained from a study of T cell repertoires in cytomegalovirus infection. At the level of the study: Public TCR beta signatures provided an indication of both CMV infection and a matching HLA type. Overall study findings and caveats: The cumulative frequency of public TCR beta families distinguished individuals who carried CMV together with the relevant HLA. CMV-specific TCR beta clonotypes restricted by HLA-C were the ones dominating the ex vivo response.

Via MiXCR, TCRdb re-called the reads, giving one row per CDR3 protein. Among 480,000 or so distinct CDR3 sequences listed, roughly 10% were seen once. The germline CDR1 and CDR2 sequences are MDHEN and SYDVKM. The ends lost 4 bases at V and 6 bases at J; junction bases unmatched: 6. CDR3 length: 17 residues. This clonotype was observed at least ten times. What it recognizes is unknown. The receptor was isolated from a human donor in good health (CMV status not recorded). Some clones in this sample may be carry-over from other donors' samples. The sequenced sample was PBMCs. This chain uses TRBV28 with TRBJ2-1; 16 nucleotides agree with TRBD2. The CDR3, as DNA: TGTGCCAGCAGTTCGCCCGGGACTAGCGGGAGGGCCAATGAGCAGTTCTTC. It is translated as CASSSPGTSGRANEQFF.